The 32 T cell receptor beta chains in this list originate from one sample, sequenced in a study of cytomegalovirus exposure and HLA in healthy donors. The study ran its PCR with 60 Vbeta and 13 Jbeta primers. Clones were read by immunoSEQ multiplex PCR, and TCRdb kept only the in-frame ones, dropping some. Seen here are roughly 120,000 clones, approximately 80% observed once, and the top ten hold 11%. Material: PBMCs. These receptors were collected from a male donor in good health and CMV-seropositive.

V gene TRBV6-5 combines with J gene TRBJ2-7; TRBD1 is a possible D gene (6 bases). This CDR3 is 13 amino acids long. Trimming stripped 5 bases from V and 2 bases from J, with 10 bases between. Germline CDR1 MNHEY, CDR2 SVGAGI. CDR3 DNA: TGTGCCAGCAGTCTTAGGACAGCCTACGAGCAGTACTTC. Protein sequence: CASSLRTAYEQYF.

CDR3 nucleotide sequence: TGTGCCAGCAGTTTTCGGTCCCGAGTCGGACTAGCGGGGCCCCAAGAGACCCAGTACTTC. It is translated as CASSFRSRVGLAGPQETQYF. The V gene is TRBV27, the J gene TRBJ2-5, with TRBD2 matching over 12 bases. CDR1 and CDR2 from the germline V gene are MNHEY and SMNVEV (reference sequence). The CDR3 spans 20 residues. V was clipped by 3 bases and J by 1 base; unmatched bases: 15.

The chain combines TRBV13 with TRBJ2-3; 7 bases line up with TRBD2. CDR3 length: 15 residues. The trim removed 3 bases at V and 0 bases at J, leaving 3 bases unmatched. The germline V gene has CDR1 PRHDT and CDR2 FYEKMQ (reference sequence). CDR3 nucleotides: TGTGCCAGCAGCTTGCCGGGAGGAAGCACAGATACGCAGTATTTT. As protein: CASSLPGGSTDTQYF.

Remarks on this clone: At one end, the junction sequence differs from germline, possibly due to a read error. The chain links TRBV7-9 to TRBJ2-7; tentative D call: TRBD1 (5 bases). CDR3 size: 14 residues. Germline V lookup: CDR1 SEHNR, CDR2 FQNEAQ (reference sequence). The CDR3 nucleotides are TGTTCCAGCAGCCCAGTGGGGCGAATCTACGAGCAGTACTTC. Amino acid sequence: CSSSPVGRIYEQYF.

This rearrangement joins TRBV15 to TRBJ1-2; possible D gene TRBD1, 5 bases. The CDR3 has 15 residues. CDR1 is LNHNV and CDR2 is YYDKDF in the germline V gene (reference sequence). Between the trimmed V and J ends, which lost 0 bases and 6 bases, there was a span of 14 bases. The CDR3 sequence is CATSRDFRVGDGYTF. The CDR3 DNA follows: TGTGCCACCAGCAGAGATTTCAGGGTCGGTGATGGCTACACCTTC. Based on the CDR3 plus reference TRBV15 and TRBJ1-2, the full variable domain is DAMVIQNPRYQVTQFGKPVTLSCSQTLNHNVMYWYQQKSSQAPKLLFHYYDKDFNNEADTPDNFQSRRPNTSFCFLDIRSPGLGDTAMYLCATSRDFRVGDGYTFGSGTRLTVV.

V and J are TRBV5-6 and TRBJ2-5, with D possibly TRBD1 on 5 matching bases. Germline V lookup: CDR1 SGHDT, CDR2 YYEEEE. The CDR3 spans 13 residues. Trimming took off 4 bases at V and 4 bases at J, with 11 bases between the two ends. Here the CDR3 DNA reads TGTGCCAGCAGCATGACAGCGCTAGAGACCCAGTACTTC. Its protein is CASSMTALETQYF.

The CDR3 region is CATSSVGQGVGDTEAFF. The CDR3 DNA follows: TGTGCCACCAGCAGCGTCGGACAGGGGGTAGGGGACACTGAAGCTTTCTTT. The chain couples TRBV15 to TRBJ1-1; 10 positions agree with TRBD1. This CDR3 is 17 amino acids long. In germline, CDR1 is LNHNV, CDR2 YYDKDF (reference sequence). V lost 3 bases and J lost 3; bases outside the gene matches: 10. Full variable domain (missing parts from reference TRBV15 and TRBJ1-1): DAMVIQNPRYQVTQFGKPVTLSCSQTLNHNVMYWYQQKSSQAPKLLFHYYDKDFNNEADTPDNFQSRRPNTSFCFLDIRSPGLGDTAMYLCATSSVGQGVGDTEAFFGQGTRLTVV.

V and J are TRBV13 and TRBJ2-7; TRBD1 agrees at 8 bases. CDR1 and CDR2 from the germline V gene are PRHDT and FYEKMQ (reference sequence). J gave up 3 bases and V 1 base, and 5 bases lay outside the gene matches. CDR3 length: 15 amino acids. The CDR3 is CASSLAGTGDYEQYF. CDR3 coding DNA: TGTGCCAGCAGCTTAGCCGGGACAGGAGACTACGAGCAGTACTTC.

CDR3 DNA sequence: TGTGCCAGCAGTTATCCGGGCACAGATACGCAGTATTTT. Translated, it gives CASSYPGTDTQYF. The chain joins TRBV6-5 to TRBJ2-3; no reliable D call. The V end lost 3 bases, the J end lost 1 base, and 5 bases lay between the germline ends. Germline V lookup: CDR1 MNHEY, CDR2 SVGAGI. This CDR3 is built from 13 residues.

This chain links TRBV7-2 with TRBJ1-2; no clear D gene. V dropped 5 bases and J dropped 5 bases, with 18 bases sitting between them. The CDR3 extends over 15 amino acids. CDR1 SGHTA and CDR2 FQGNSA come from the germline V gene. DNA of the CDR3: TGTGCCAGCAGCCAAAAGGTCGCGGAGACTTATGGCTACACCTTC. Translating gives CASSQKVAETYGYTF.

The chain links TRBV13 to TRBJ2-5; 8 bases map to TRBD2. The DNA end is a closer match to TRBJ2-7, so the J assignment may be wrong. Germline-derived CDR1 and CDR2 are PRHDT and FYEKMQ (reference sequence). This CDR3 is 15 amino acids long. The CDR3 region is CASSFGRSGTYEQYF. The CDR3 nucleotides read TGTGCCAGCAGCTTTGGTCGTAGCGGGACCTACGAGCAGTACTTC.

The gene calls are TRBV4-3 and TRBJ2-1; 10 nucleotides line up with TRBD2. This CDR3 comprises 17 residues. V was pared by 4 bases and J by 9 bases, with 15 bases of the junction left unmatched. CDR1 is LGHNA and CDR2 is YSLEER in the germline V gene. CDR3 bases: TGCGCCAGCAGCCCTAGGACTAGCGGTATCTCCAGTAGTGAGCAGTTCTTC. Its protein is CASSPRTSGISSSEQFF.

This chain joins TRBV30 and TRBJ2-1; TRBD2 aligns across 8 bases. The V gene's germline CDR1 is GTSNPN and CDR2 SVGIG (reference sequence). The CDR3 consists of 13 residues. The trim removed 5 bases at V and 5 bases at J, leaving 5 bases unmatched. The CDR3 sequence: CAWVAGTNNEQFF. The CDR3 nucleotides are TGTGCCTGGGTAGCGGGAACGAACAATGAGCAGTTCTTC. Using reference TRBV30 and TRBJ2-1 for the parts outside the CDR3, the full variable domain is SQTIHQWPATLVQPVGSPLSLECTVEGTSNPNLYWYRQAAGRGLQLLFYSVGIGQISSEVPQNLSASRPQDRQFILSSKKLLLSDSGFYLCAWVAGTNNEQFFGPGTRLTVL.

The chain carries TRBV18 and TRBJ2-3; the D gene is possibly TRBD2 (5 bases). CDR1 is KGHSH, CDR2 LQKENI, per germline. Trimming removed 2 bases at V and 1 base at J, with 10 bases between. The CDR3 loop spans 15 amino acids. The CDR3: CASSPWESGTDTQYF. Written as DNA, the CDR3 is TGTGCCAGCTCACCATGGGAGTCTGGCACAGATACGCAGTATTTT.

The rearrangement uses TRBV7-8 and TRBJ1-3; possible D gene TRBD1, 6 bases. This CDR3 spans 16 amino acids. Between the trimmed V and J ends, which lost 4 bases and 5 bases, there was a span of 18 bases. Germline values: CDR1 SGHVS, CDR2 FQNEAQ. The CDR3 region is CASSYTQGFFRNTIYF. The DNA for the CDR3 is TGTGCCAGCAGCTATACGCAGGGGTTTTTTAGAAACACCATATATTTT.

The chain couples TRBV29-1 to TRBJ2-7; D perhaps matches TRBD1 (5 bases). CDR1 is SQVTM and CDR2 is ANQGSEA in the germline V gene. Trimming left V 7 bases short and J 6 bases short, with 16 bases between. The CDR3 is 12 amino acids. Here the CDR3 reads CSADPGRGEQYF. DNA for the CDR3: TGCAGCGCCGACCCCGGAAGGGGCGAGCAGTACTTC.

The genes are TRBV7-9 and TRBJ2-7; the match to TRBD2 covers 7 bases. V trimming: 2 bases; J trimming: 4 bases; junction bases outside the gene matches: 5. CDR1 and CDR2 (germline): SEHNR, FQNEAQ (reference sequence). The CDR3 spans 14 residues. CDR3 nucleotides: TGTGCCAGCAGCTTAAGGGCGGGAGATTACGAGCAGTACTTC. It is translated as CASSLRAGDYEQYF.

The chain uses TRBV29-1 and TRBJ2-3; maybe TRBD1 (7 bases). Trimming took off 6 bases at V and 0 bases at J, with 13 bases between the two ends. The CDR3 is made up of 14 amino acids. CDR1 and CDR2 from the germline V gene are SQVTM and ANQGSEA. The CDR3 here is CSVTGDSSTDTQYF. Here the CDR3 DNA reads TGCAGCGTCACAGGGGACTCTAGCACAGATACGCAGTATTTT.

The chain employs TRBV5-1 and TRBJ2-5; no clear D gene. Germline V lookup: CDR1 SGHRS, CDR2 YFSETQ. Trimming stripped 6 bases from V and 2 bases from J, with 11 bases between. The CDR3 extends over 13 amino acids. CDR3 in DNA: TGCGCCAGCAAGTTCGGAGCTCAAGAGACCCAGTACTTC. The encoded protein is CASKFGAQETQYF.

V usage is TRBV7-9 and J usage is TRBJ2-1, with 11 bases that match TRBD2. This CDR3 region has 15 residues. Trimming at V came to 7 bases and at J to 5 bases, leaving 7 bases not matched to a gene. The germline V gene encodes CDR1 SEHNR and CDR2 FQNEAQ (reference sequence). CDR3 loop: CASNPSGRIHNEQFF. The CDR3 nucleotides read TGTGCCAGCAATCCTAGCGGGAGGATTCACAATGAGCAGTTCTTC.

The CDR3 sequence is CASSPGLAAGELFF. Written as DNA, the CDR3 is TGTGCCAGCAGCCCCGGACTAGCAGCCGGGGAGCTGTTTTTT. The chain combines TRBV7-9 with TRBJ2-2, with TRBD2 matching 8 bases. This CDR3 region has 14 residues. Germline assignment: CDR1 SEHNR and CDR2 FQNEAQ (reference sequence). Trimming removed 5 bases from V and 6 bases from J; junction bases left unmatched: 5.

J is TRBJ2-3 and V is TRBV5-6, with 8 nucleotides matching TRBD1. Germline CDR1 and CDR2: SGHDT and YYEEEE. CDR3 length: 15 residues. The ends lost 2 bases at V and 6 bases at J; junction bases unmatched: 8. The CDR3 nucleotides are TGTGCCAGCAGCTTTGGCAGGGGGCTCTCGGATACGCAGTATTTT. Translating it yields CASSFGRGLSDTQYF.

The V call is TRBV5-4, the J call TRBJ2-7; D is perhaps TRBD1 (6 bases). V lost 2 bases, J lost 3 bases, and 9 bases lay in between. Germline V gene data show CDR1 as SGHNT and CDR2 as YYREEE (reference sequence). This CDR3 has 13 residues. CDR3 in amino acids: CASSFQGNYEQYF. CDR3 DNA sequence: TGTGCCAGCAGCTTTCAGGGGAACTACGAGCAGTACTTC.

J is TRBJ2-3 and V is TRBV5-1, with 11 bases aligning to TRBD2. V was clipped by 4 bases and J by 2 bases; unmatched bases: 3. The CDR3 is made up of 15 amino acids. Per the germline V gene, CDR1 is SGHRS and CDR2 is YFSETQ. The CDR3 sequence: CASSPGLAATDTQYF. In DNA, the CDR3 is TGCGCCAGCAGCCCGGGACTAGCGGCCACAGATACGCAGTATTTT. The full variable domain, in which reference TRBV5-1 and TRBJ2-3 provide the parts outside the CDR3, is KAGVTQTPRYLIKTRGQQVTLSCSPISGHRSVSWYQQTPGQGLQFLFEYFSETQRNKGNFPGRFSGRQFSNSRSEMNVSTLELGDSALYLCASSPGLAATDTQYFGPGTRLTVL.

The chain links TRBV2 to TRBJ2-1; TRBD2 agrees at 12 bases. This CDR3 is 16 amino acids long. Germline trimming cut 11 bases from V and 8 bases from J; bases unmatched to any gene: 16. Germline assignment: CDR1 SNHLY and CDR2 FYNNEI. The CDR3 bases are TGTGCCGGGATGATGCGACTAGCGGGAGTTGGGGATGAGCAGTTCTTC. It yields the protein CAGMMRLAGVGDEQFF.

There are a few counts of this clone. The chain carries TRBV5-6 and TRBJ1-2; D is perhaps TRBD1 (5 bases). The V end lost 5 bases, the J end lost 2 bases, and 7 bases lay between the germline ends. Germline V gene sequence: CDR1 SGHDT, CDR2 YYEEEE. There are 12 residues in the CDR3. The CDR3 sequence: CASRGRNYGYTF. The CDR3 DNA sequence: TGTGCCAGCAGGGGGCGGAACTATGGCTACACCTTC. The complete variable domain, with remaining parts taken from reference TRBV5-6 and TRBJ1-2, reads DAGVTQSPTHLIKTRGQQVTLRCSPKSGHDTVSWYQQALGQGPQFIFQYYEEEERQRGNFPDRFSGHQFPNYSSELNVNALLLGDSALYLCASRGRNYGYTFGSGTRLTVV.

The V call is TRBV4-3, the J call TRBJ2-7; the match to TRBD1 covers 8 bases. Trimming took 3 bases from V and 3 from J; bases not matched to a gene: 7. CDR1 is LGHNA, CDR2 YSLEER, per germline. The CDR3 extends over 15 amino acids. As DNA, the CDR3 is TGCGCCAGCAGCCAGGGGACAGGTTCAGTCTACGAGCAGTACTTC. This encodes CASSQGTGSVYEQYF.

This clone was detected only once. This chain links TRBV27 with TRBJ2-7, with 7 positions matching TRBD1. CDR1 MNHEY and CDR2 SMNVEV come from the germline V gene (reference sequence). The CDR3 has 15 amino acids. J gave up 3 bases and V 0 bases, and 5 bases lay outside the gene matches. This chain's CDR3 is CASSLSNYRGYEQYF. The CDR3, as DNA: TGTGCCAGCAGTTTATCGAATTACAGGGGCTACGAGCAGTACTTC.

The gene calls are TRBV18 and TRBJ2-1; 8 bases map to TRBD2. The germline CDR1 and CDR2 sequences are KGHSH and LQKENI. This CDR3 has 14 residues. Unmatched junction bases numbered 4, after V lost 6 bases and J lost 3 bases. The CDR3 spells CASSLSGSYNEQFF. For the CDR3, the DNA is TGTGCCAGCTCTCTGAGCGGGAGCTACAATGAGCAGTTCTTC.

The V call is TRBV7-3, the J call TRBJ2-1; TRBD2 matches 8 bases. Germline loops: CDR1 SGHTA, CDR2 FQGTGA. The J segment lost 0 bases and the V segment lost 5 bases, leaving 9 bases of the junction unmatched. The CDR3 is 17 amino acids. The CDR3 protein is CASSDYPSGRSYNEQFF. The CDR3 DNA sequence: TGTGCCAGCAGCGATTACCCTAGCGGGCGCTCCTACAATGAGCAGTTCTTC.

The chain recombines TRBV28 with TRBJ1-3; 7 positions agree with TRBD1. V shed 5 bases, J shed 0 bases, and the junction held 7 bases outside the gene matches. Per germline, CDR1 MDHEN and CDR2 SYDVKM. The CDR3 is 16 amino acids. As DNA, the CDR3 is TGTGCCAGCAGTGTACCACAGGGGAACTCTGGAAACACCATATATTTT. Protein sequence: CASSVPQGNSGNTIYF.

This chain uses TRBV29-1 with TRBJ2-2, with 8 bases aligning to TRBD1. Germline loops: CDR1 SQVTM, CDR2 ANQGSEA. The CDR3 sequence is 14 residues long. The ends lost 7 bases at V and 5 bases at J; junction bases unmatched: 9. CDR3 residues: CSAQDRARTGELFF. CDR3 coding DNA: TGCAGCGCTCAGGACAGGGCCCGGACCGGGGAGCTGTTTTTT.